This T cell receptor (beta chain) was captured by sequencing in a study of cytotoxic CD8 clonotypes in ibrutinib-treated CLL. The length of the CDR3 is 19 residues. Trimming removed 4 bases from V and 0 bases from J; junction bases left unmatched: 13. CDR1 and CDR2 (germline): LGHNA, YNFKEQ. Using immunoSEQ multiplex PCR, the repertoire was profiled, and TCRdb retains in-frame clones only, with some absent. The data hold tens of thousands of clones, with 49% observed a single time. The TCR sequence derives from a human donor with chronic lymphocytic leukemia. Sequencing was performed on PBMCs, taken before ibrutinib treatment. This chain connects TRBV4-2 to TRBJ2-3; 10 bases are shared with TRBD2. The CDR3 sequence is CASSPRRASGGGSTDTQYF. Here the CDR3 DNA reads TGTGCCAGCAGCCCCCGTCGGGCTAGCGGGGGAGGAAGCACAGATACGCAGTATTTT.